Below are 20 T cell receptor beta chains sequenced from a single sample in a study of blood T cell repertoires in COVID-19. Generated by immunoSEQ multiplex PCR, the TCRdb table keeps only in-frame clones and is missing some. The sample contains about 150,000 clones, roughly nine tenths of which appear only once. Sequenced sample: peripheral blood. The receptors originated from a woman aged 40 to 49 with acute or convalescent COVID-19.

The chain joins TRBV23-1 to TRBJ2-3; the match to TRBD2 covers 8 bases. TRBV23-1 is designated an ORF whose function remains uncertain. The length of the CDR3 is 12 residues. V shed 8 bases, J shed 8 bases, and the junction held 6 bases outside the gene matches. CDR3: CASPPREGTQYF. Here the CDR3 DNA reads TGCGCCAGCCCCCCCCGGGAGGGTACGCAGTATTTT.

This chain links TRBV5-4 with TRBJ1-1; perhaps TRBD1 as D (6 bases). Germline loops: CDR1 SGHNT, CDR2 YYREEE (reference sequence). The CDR3 is 15 amino acids. V lost 3 bases to trimming and J lost 3 bases, with 15 bases between them. This CDR3 reads CASSSKQGSDTEAFF. Here the CDR3 DNA reads TGTGCCAGCAGCTCGAAACAGGGATCGGACACTGAAGCTTTCTTT.

The rearrangement uses TRBV9 and TRBJ1-2; TRBD1 matches 10 bases. The germline CDR1 and CDR2 sequences are SGDLS and YYNGEE. The V segment lost 0 bases and the J segment 10 bases; nucleotides outside the gene matches: 15. This CDR3 region has 17 residues. The CDR3 region has the DNA TGTGCCAGCAGCGTAGTGGGGACAGGGGATACCGCACCCTTCTACACCTTC. Translated, it gives CASSVVGTGDTAPFYTF. Filled out from reference TRBV9 and TRBJ1-2, the complete variable domain reads DSGVTQTPKHLITATGQRVTLRCSPRSGDLSVYWYQQSLDQGLQFLIQYYNGEERAKGNILERFSAQQFPDLHSELNLSSLELGDSALYFCASSVVGTGDTAPFYTFGSGTRLTVV.

The gene calls are TRBV5-6 and TRBJ2-1; 10 bases align to TRBD2. Unmatched junction bases numbered 6, after V lost 0 bases and J lost 3 bases. Per the germline V gene, CDR1 is SGHDT and CDR2 is YYEEEE. The CDR3 is 17 residues long. As DNA, the CDR3 is TGTGCCAGCAGCTTGGATCAAACTAGCGGGAACTACAATGAGCAGTTCTTC. Encoded protein: CASSLDQTSGNYNEQFF.

This chain connects TRBV3-1 (or the pseudogene TRBV3-2) to TRBJ2-3, with D hard to call. Germline CDR1 and CDR2: LGHDT and YNNKEL (reference sequence). V was shortened by 6 bases and J by 1 base, with 14 bases between the two germline ends. The CDR3 has 15 residues. Here the CDR3 reads CASSHSVPGTDTQYF. CDR3 bases: TGTGCCAGCAGTCATAGTGTTCCTGGCACAGATACGCAGTATTTT.

This chain connects TRBV6-5 to TRBJ2-7; no reliable D call. Trimming cost V 10 bases and J 0 bases, with 13 bases left between them. The V gene's germline CDR1 is MNHEY and CDR2 SVGAGI. There are 13 residues in the CDR3. CDR3 nucleotide sequence: TGTGCCATTCTCCGTCTGGCCTCCTACGAGCAGTACTTC. This sequence encodes CAILRLASYEQYF.

The CDR3 region is CASSPPPGIGGGFHEQFF. The CDR3 DNA is TGTGCCAGCAGCCCTCCTCCGGGCATCGGGGGGGGCTTCCATGAGCAGTTCTTC. The chain couples TRBV5-6 to TRBJ2-1; 8 bases align to TRBD2. The CDR3 spans 18 residues. V gave up 4 bases and J gave up 8 bases; unmatched junction bases: 20. Per the germline V gene, CDR1 is SGHDT and CDR2 is YYEEEE.

V usage is TRBV7-9 and J usage is TRBJ1-2; D is possibly TRBD1 (6 bases). CDR3 length: 17 residues. Germline V gives CDR1 SEHNR, CDR2 FQNEAQ (reference sequence). Deletions cut 5 bases from V and 4 bases from J, with 23 bases between. CDR3 nucleotides: TGTGCCAGCAGCCCCGTCGGGTCTACAGGGTTTAGCTATGGCTACACCTTC. Its protein is CASSPVGSTGFSYGYTF. Looking up the rest from reference TRBV7-9 and TRBJ1-2 gives the full variable domain: DTGVSQNPRHKITKRGQNVTFRCDPISEHNRLYWYRQTLGQGPEFLTYFQNEAQLEKSRLLSDRFSAERPKGSFSTLEIQRTEQGDSAMYLCASSPVGSTGFSYGYTFGSGTRLTVV.

The chain recombines TRBV2 with TRBJ1-5, with D tentatively TRBD1 (5 bases). The germline V gene encodes CDR1 SNHLY and CDR2 FYNNEI. The CDR3 is 13 amino acids. Deletions cut 6 bases from V and 5 bases from J, with 11 bases between. The CDR3 sequence: CASRGTGDQPQHF. The CDR3 nucleotides read TGTGCCAGCAGAGGAACAGGTGATCAGCCCCAGCATTTT.

The rearrangement joins TRBV2 to TRBJ1-5; 8 nucleotides agree with TRBD1. With V trimmed by 2 bases and J by 5 bases, 8 bases remained unmatched. Germline assignment: CDR1 SNHLY and CDR2 FYNNEI. The CDR3 spans 16 residues. The CDR3 spells CASSERSGGFDQPQHF. In DNA, the CDR3 is TGTGCCAGCAGTGAAAGGTCAGGGGGCTTCGATCAGCCCCAGCATTTT.

The V and J genes are TRBV25-1 and TRBJ1-1, with 7 nucleotides matching TRBD1. This CDR3 spans 15 amino acids. Per the germline V gene, CDR1 is MGHDK and CDR2 is SYGVNS. Trimming cost V 4 bases and J 1 base; bases outside gene matches: 6. The CDR3 sequence: CASSGRTGQNTEAFF. The CDR3 DNA follows: TGTGCCAGCAGTGGACGGACAGGACAGAACACTGAAGCTTTCTTT.

The rearrangement joins TRBV20-1 to TRBJ2-7, with TRBD1 matching 7 bases. There are 14 residues in the CDR3. The V segment lost 5 bases and the J segment 0 bases; nucleotides outside the gene matches: 7. In germline, CDR1 is DFQATT, CDR2 SNEGSKA (reference sequence). The CDR3: CSAGGTELSYEQYF. CDR3 nucleotide sequence: TGCAGTGCTGGTGGGACAGAACTCTCCTACGAGCAGTACTTC.

This rearrangement joins TRBV19 to TRBJ1-2, with 10 bases identical to TRBD1. Germline V CDR1 and CDR2: LNHDA, SQIVND (reference sequence). The V and J ends lost 5 bases and 7 bases, in that order; junction bases with no gene match: 7. This CDR3 has 14 residues. CDR3: CASSQVDRGTGYTF. The DNA of the CDR3 is TGTGCCAGTAGTCAGGTGGACAGGGGGACTGGCTACACCTTC.

The chain recombines TRBV23-1 with TRBJ2-4; TRBD1 aligns across 7 bases. Being an ORF, TRBV23-1 has a function that is uncertain. CDR3 length equals 16 residues. V dropped 6 bases and J dropped 4; count of bases not matched to a gene: 12. The CDR3 DNA reads as TGCGCCAGCAGAAGTGACAGGGAACAATTTAAAAACATTCAGTACTTC. Encoded protein: CASRSDREQFKNIQYF.

This chain connects TRBV9 to TRBJ2-7; a possible D gene is TRBD1 (6 bases). V was pared by 3 bases and J by 0 bases, with 16 bases between. The CDR3 loop spans 16 amino acids. Germline V gives CDR1 SGDLS, CDR2 YYNGEE. The CDR3, as DNA: TGTGCCAGCAGCGCAAAGACAGGAGCTGACTCCTACGAGCAGTACTTC. It translates to CASSAKTGADSYEQYF.

This clone appeared once. V usage is TRBV5-1 and J usage is TRBJ2-1; the match to TRBD2 covers 10 bases. With 4 bases clipped from V and 6 bases from J, the junction kept 7 bases outside the gene matches. Germline V gives CDR1 SGHRS, CDR2 YFSETQ. The CDR3 contains 15 residues. CDR3 sequence: CASSIERGGINEQFF. The CDR3 DNA reads TGCGCCAGCAGCATAGAGCGGGGGGGTATCAATGAGCAGTTCTTC.

The genes are TRBV24-1 and TRBJ1-2; 7 bases align to TRBD1. The junction had 2 bases not matched to a gene; V was cut back by 5 bases and J by 3 bases. In germline, CDR1 is KGHDR, CDR2 SFDVKD. This CDR3 region has 13 residues. Here the CDR3 DNA reads TGTGCCACCAGTGGGGGACAGCACTATGGCTACACCTTC. It yields the protein CATSGGQHYGYTF.

This sequence joins TRBV6-2 or TRBV6-3 and TRBJ1-2, with 10 bases aligning to TRBD1. The CDR3 loop spans 15 amino acids. V shed 5 bases, J shed 2 bases, and the junction held 5 bases outside the gene matches. Germline loops: CDR1 MNHEY, CDR2 SVGEGT. The CDR3 region has the DNA TGTGCCAGCAGTACCCGGGACAGGGGAAACTATGGCTACACCTTC. Translated, it gives CASSTRDRGNYGYTF.

The V and J genes are TRBV19 and TRBJ2-2; no clear D gene. V was shortened by 5 bases and J by 5 bases, with 6 bases between the two germline ends. The length of the CDR3 is 12 residues. In germline, CDR1 is LNHDA, CDR2 SQIVND (reference sequence). The CDR3, as DNA: TGTGCCAGTAGTGAGCGTACCGGGGAGCTGTTTTTT. Protein: CASSERTGELFF.

The genes are TRBV28 and TRBJ2-7, with D perhaps TRBD1 (5 bases). Trimming cost V 3 bases and J 2 bases, with 23 bases left between them. Germline-derived CDR1 and CDR2 are MDHEN and SYDVKM. The CDR3 length is 18 residues. In DNA, the CDR3 is TGTGCCAGCAGTTTCCTCGCCCGAGGCAGGGCGTTTCCCTACGAGCAGTACTTC. Translation gives CASSFLARGRAFPYEQYF.